This T cell receptor beta chain appears in the sequencing data of a study of T cell repertoires in cytomegalovirus infection. Study overall: Recently identified HLA-C-restricted CMV epitopes and well-studied HLA-B-restricted CMV epitopes were used by the study.

A single record per CDR3 protein comes from TCRdb applying MiXCR to the reads. Of approximately 990,000 distinct CDR3 sequences in the sample, roughly 31% were seen once. The CDR3 is 15 residues long. Comments on this clonotype: The target antigen is unknown. The junction departs from germline at one end; a sequencing error may be responsible.

This clonotype was obtained from a human donor in good health (CMV status not recorded). Some clones in this sample may be carry-over from other donors' samples. Sequencing was performed on cultured CD8+ T cells from PBMCs, taken from culture after CMV antigen stimulation. This rearrangement joins TRBV12-3 or TRBV12-4 to TRBJ1-5; 8 bases fit TRBD1. The CDR3 bases are TGTGTCAGCAGGATGACAGGGGAGCGCGGTCAGCCCCAGCATTTT. Translation gives CVSRMTGERGQPQHF.